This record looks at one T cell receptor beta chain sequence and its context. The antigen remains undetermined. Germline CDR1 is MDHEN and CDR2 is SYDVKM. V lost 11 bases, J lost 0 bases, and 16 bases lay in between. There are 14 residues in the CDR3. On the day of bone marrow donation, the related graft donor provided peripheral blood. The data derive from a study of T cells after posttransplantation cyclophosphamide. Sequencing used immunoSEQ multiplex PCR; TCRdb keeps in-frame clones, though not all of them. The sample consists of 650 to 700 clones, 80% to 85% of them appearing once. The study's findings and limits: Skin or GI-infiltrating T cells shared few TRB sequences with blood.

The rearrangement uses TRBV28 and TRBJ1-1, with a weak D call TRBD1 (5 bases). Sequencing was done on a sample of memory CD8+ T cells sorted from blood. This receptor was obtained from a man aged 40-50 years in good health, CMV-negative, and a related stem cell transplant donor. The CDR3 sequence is CAGGAAGMNTEAFF. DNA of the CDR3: TGTGCCGGCGGGGCGGCGGGGATGAACACTGAAGCTTTCTTT. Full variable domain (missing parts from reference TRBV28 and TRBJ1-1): DVKVTQSSRYLVKRTGEKVFLECVQDMDHENMFWYRQDPGLGLRLIYFSYDVKMKEKGDIPEGYSVSREKKERFSLILESASTNQTSMYLCAGGAAGMNTEAFFGQGTRLTVV.